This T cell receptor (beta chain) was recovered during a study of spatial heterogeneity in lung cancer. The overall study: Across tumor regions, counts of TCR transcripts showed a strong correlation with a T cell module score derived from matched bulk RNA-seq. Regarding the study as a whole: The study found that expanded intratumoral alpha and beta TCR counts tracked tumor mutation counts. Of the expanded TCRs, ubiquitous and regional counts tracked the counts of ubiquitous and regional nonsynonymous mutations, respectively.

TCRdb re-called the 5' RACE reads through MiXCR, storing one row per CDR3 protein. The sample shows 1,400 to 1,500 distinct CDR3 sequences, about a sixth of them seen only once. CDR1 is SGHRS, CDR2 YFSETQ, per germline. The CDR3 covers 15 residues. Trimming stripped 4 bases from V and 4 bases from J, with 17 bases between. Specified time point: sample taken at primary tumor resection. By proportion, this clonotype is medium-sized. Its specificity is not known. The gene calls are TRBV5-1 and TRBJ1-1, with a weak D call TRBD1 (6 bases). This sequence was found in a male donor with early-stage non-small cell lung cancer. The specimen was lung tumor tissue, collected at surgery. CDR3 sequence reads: CASSHSGGASTEAFF. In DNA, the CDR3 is TGCGCCAGCAGCCACTCCGGGGGGGCAAGCACTGAAGCTTTCTTT.